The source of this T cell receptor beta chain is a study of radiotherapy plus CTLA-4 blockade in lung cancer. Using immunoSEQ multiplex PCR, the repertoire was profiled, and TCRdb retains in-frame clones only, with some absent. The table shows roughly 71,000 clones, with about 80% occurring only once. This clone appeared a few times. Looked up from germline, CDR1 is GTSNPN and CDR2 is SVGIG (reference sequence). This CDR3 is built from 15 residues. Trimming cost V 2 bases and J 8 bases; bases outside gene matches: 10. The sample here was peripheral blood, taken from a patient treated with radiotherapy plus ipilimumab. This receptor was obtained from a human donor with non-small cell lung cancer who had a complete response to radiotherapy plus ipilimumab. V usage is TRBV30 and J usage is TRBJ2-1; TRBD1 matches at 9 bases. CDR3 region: CAWSFTGGQGDEQFF. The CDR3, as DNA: TGTGCCTGGAGTTTTACAGGGGGCCAGGGGGATGAGCAGTTCTTC.